A single sample is the source of the 12 T cell receptor beta chains below, sequenced in a study of glioma-infiltrating T cells after dendritic cell vaccination. TCRdb's table, derived via immunoSEQ multiplex PCR, lists solely in-frame clones and lacks some. The data contain fewer than 100,000 clones, 85% to 90% of them singletons. Sequencing used blood, obtained before dendritic cell vaccination. These receptors came from a human donor with glioblastoma.

This chain connects TRBV5-4 to TRBJ2-7, with D possibly matching TRBD2 (6 bases). Germline V lookup: CDR1 SGHNT, CDR2 YYREEE (reference sequence). V was trimmed by 2 bases and J by 1 base, leaving 13 bases between them. The CDR3 consists of 15 residues. CDR3 region: CASSFFGGLSYEQYF. CDR3 DNA: TGTGCCAGCAGCTTTTTTGGGGGACTTTCCTACGAGCAGTACTTC.

The chain has TRBV7-6 and TRBJ1-2, with D possibly matching TRBD1 (5 bases). Germline loops: CDR1 SGHVS, CDR2 FNYEAQ. With 3 bases removed from V and 0 bases from J, the gap between germline ends came to 8 bases. The CDR3 totals 14 residues. The CDR3 sequence is CASSLGRANYGYTF. CDR3 sequence (DNA): TGTGCCAGCAGCTTGGGCAGGGCTAACTATGGCTACACCTTC.

The rearrangement joins TRBV9 to TRBJ2-5; tentatively, D is TRBD2 (5 bases). V lost 4 bases to trimming and J lost 0 bases, with 13 bases between them. Germline V gives CDR1 SGDLS, CDR2 YYNGEE. This CDR3 contains 15 residues. CDR3 in amino acids: CASSTLVGDQETQYF. The CDR3 bases are TGTGCCAGCAGCACCCTGGTGGGAGACCAAGAGACCCAGTACTTC.

The chain has TRBV9 and TRBJ2-5; 9 bases align to TRBD2. The germline V gene has CDR1 SGDLS and CDR2 YYNGEE. The junction had 17 bases not matched to a gene; V was cut back by 3 bases and J by 5 bases. The CDR3 is made up of 18 amino acids. In DNA, the CDR3 is TGTGCCAGCAGCGCCCATTCCTGGCGGGGGGGCCCGGGGGAGACCCAGTACTTC. It translates to CASSAHSWRGGPGETQYF.

The chain joins TRBV6-6 to TRBJ2-1; 9 bases fit TRBD1. This CDR3 is 15 amino acids long. Trimming took 5 bases from V and 6 from J; bases not matched to a gene: 8. The germline V gene encodes CDR1 MNHNY and CDR2 SVGAGI (reference sequence). The CDR3 region has the DNA TGTGCCAGCAGTAGTCTGGACAGGGGATCCAATGAGCAGTTCTTC. It encodes CASSSLDRGSNEQFF.

The chain uses TRBV18 and TRBJ1-5; D is unresolved. V was shortened by 2 bases and J by 0 bases, with 5 bases between the two germline ends. The germline gives CDR1 KGHSH, CDR2 LQKENI. The CDR3 spans 14 residues. This CDR3 reads CASSPSASNQPQHF. DNA of the CDR3: TGTGCCAGCTCACCAAGCGCTAGCAATCAGCCCCAGCATTTT.

The chain is built from TRBV5-1 and TRBJ1-1; the D gene is possibly TRBD1 (6 bases). Trimming removed 5 bases at V and 1 base at J, with 9 bases between. CDR3 length: 13 residues. CDR1 SGHRS and CDR2 YFSETQ come from the germline V gene. The CDR3 DNA reads TGCGCCAGCAGATACAGGGAGAACACTGAAGCTTTCTTT. Translation: CASRYRENTEAFF.

The chain uses TRBV9 and TRBJ2-1, with TRBD1 matching over 11 bases. Trimming cost V 4 bases and J 6 bases; bases outside gene matches: 9. This CDR3 is built from 16 residues. Looked up from germline, CDR1 is SGDLS and CDR2 is YYNGEE. CDR3 nucleotide sequence: TGTGCCAGCAGCCCCCGTCCCGGGACAGGGGGCAATGAGCAGTTCTTC. Protein sequence: CASSPRPGTGGNEQFF.

This chain uses TRBV27 with TRBJ2-7; TRBD1 matches at 9 bases. The CDR3 has 13 residues. Per germline, CDR1 MNHEY and CDR2 SMNVEV (reference sequence). J lost 4 bases, V lost 6 bases, and 4 bases had no gene match. The CDR3 here is CASSVQGAYEQYF. CDR3 nucleotides: TGTGCCAGCAGCGTACAGGGGGCTTACGAGCAGTACTTC.

This clone was observed a few times. This chain joins TRBV18 and TRBJ2-2, with unresolved D. V lost 4 bases to trimming and J lost 3 bases, with 9 bases between them. Looked up from germline, CDR1 is KGHSH and CDR2 is LQKENI. The CDR3 has 14 amino acids. The CDR3 coding sequence is TGTGCCAGCTCACGTTCCCTCGACACCGGGGAGCTGTTTTTT. This gives the protein CASSRSLDTGELFF.

The rearrangement uses TRBV7-3 and TRBJ2-1; TRBD2 is a possible D gene (6 bases). The germline V gene has CDR1 SGHTA and CDR2 FQGTGA. V lost 0 bases and J lost 5, with 11 bases in between. The CDR3 covers 15 residues. CDR3 region: CASSLTVGGHNEQFF. CDR3 in DNA: TGTGCCAGCAGCTTAACTGTGGGAGGACACAATGAGCAGTTCTTC.

The chain carries TRBV5-8 and TRBJ2-1; weak D call: TRBD1 (5 bases). The CDR3 totals 16 residues. V shed 1 base and J shed 0 bases, with 11 bases lying between them. Germline CDR1 is SGHTS and CDR2 is YDEGEE. The CDR3: CASSLTGAFSYNEQFF. CDR3 coding DNA: TGTGCCAGCAGCTTGACAGGCGCGTTCTCCTACAATGAGCAGTTCTTC.